The 25 T cell receptor beta chains below all came from one sample that was sequenced in a study of blood T cell repertoires in COVID-19. Profiling relied on immunoSEQ multiplex PCR, and the TCRdb table lists in-frame clones only, not all of them. The sample lists around 170,000 clones, around 85% occurring once. The specimen sequenced was peripheral blood. The receptors come from a middle-aged man with active or convalescent COVID-19.

The chain joins TRBV5-1 to TRBJ1-2; 8 nucleotides align to TRBD1. The CDR3 runs to 16 residues. V was pared by 0 bases and J by 6 bases, with 10 bases of the junction left unmatched. CDR1 and CDR2 from the germline V gene are SGHRS and YFSETQ. This CDR3 reads CASSLATTGGGDGYTF. The CDR3 nucleotides are TGCGCCAGCAGCTTGGCGACCACAGGGGGAGGTGATGGCTACACCTTC.

This sequence joins TRBV5-1 and TRBJ1-1, with a tentative D call TRBD1 (6 bases). This CDR3 spans 15 amino acids. Trimming shortened V by 3 bases and J by 1 base, and 13 bases separated the two germline ends. Germline V CDR1 and CDR2: SGHRS, YFSETQ. The CDR3: CASSSTGTTNTEAFF. CDR3 nucleotides: TGCGCCAGCAGCTCTACCGGGACAACGAACACTGAAGCTTTCTTT.

The V call is TRBV30, the J call TRBJ1-6, with TRBD1 identical over 8 bases. After removal of 2 bases from V and 9 bases from J, the junction contained 12 bases not matched to a gene. CDR1 and CDR2 from the germline V gene are GTSNPN and SVGIG (reference sequence). CDR3 length: 16 residues. The CDR3 region has the DNA TGTGCCTGGAGTCCACAATCCAGGGGGCTCTTTTCACCCCTCCACTTT. As protein: CAWSPQSRGLFSPLHF.

The chain has TRBV6-1 and TRBJ2-5; TRBD2 is a possible D gene (5 bases). The CDR3 loop spans 15 amino acids. Deletions cut 2 bases from V and 5 bases from J, with 15 bases between. Germline V gives CDR1 MNHNS, CDR2 SASEGT. The CDR3 is CASSERLSTRETQYF. For the CDR3, the DNA is TGTGCCAGCAGTGAACGGTTGAGTACTAGGGAGACCCAGTACTTC.

The chain uses TRBV7-2 and TRBJ2-7, with TRBD1 matching over 8 bases. CDR1 is SGHTA, CDR2 FQGNSA, per germline. The CDR3 length is 13 residues. J was trimmed by 12 bases and V by 5 bases; bases with no gene match: 12. The CDR3, as DNA: TGTGCCAGCAGCACACCGGGACAGGTATTAAGGTACTTC. It yields the protein CASSTPGQVLRYF.

The chain couples TRBV24-1 to TRBJ2-2, with 7 bases lining up with TRBD2. This CDR3 has 17 residues. Trimming at V came to 0 bases and at J to 3 bases, leaving 6 bases not matched to a gene. CDR1 and CDR2 (germline): KGHDR, SFDVKD. The CDR3 reads CATSDLGGELDTGELFF. The CDR3 nucleotides are TGTGCCACCAGTGATTTGGGGGGGGAATTGGACACCGGGGAGCTGTTTTTT.

The V and J genes are TRBV6-5 and TRBJ1-3, with D unresolved. Germline V gives CDR1 MNHEY, CDR2 SVGAGI. V lost 7 bases to trimming and J lost 0 bases, with 10 bases between them. This CDR3 comprises 14 residues. The CDR3 nucleotides read TGTGCCAGCAAGAACGGACTCTCTGGAAACACCATATATTTT. Translation: CASKNGLSGNTIYF.

The V call is TRBV9, the J call TRBJ2-1; maybe TRBD2 (6 bases). V was trimmed by 0 bases and J by 6 bases, leaving 7 bases between them. The CDR3 loop spans 13 amino acids. Per germline, CDR1 SGDLS and CDR2 YYNGEE. This CDR3 reads CASSVGGANEQFF. The CDR3 nucleotides are TGTGCCAGCAGCGTAGGCGGGGCCAATGAGCAGTTCTTC.

The chain uses TRBV4-3 and TRBJ1-3; 8 bases are shared with TRBD1. This CDR3 is 20 amino acids long. Per the germline V gene, CDR1 is LGHNA and CDR2 is YSLEER. Trimming cost V 0 bases and J 4 bases; bases outside gene matches: 17. CDR3 DNA sequence: TGCGCCAGCAGCCAAGATCGTCCCGGGACAGGCCTAATGGGGGGAAACACCATATATTTT. Translating it yields CASSQDRPGTGLMGGNTIYF.

The CDR3: CASSGAGGRRDEQFF. The CDR3 nucleotides are TGTGCCAGCAGTGGAGCGGGGGGGCGTAGGGATGAGCAGTTCTTC. The chain couples TRBV6-1 to TRBJ2-1, with TRBD2 matching 10 bases. The CDR3 has 15 residues. Germline values: CDR1 MNHNS, CDR2 SASEGT. V dropped 4 bases and J dropped 8; count of bases not matched to a gene: 8.

This clone appeared a few times. The genes are TRBV3-1 (or the pseudogene TRBV3-2) and TRBJ1-2; 11 bases agree with TRBD1. V was clipped by 5 bases and J by 1 base; unmatched bases: 3. The germline gives CDR1 LGHDT, CDR2 YNNKEL (reference sequence). This CDR3 comprises 15 residues. CDR3 sequence reads: CASSGTGGGNYGYTF. The CDR3 region has the DNA TGTGCCAGCAGCGGGACAGGGGGGGGTAACTATGGCTACACCTTC.

This chain connects TRBV15 to TRBJ2-7; the D gene is possibly TRBD1 (7 bases). The V end lost 8 bases, the J end lost 7 bases, and 21 bases lay between the germline ends. Germline assignment: CDR1 LNHNV and CDR2 YYDKDF (reference sequence). The CDR3 contains 14 residues. The CDR3, as DNA: TGTGCCACCGCCGGCGGGACAGAGTATCAGGAGCAGTACTTC. Its translation is CATAGGTEYQEQYF.

CDR3 loop: CASSTTGGDEQYF. The CDR3 nucleotides are TGTGCCAGTAGTACTACAGGGGGCGACGAGCAGTACTTC. This chain uses TRBV19 with TRBJ2-7; 9 positions agree with TRBD1. The V and J ends lost 4 bases and 5 bases, in that order; junction bases with no gene match: 3. The CDR3 consists of 13 residues. Germline CDR1 LNHDA, CDR2 SQIVND (reference sequence).

This clone was detected once. The chain carries TRBV28 and TRBJ1-1; D uncertain. V was shortened by 2 bases and J by 7 bases, with 8 bases between the two germline ends. Germline-derived CDR1 and CDR2 are MDHEN and SYDVKM. This CDR3 has 12 residues. CDR3 nucleotide sequence: TGTGCCAGCAGTTTAAGAGGGAGTGAAGCTTTCTTT. Its protein product is CASSLRGSEAFF.

With regard to this clone: Other DNA sequences from this sample encode an identical CDR3 as well. The genes are TRBV6-4 and TRBJ2-3, with 11 nucleotides matching TRBD2. Unmatched junction bases numbered 2, after V lost 3 bases and J lost 6 bases. The CDR3 has 14 residues. Germline V gene data show CDR1 as MRHNA and CDR2 as SNTAGT. The CDR3 DNA reads as TGTGCCAGCAGTGATAGCGGGGGGGCCGATACGCAGTATTTT. This gives the protein CASSDSGGADTQYF.

The V call is TRBV19, the J call TRBJ2-1; maybe TRBD1 (6 bases). This CDR3 comprises 15 residues. V was trimmed by 7 bases and J by 2 bases, leaving 15 bases between them. Germline CDR1 is LNHDA and CDR2 is SQIVND (reference sequence). CDR3 in amino acids: CASTVGDTTYNEQFF. The CDR3 DNA is TGTGCCAGTACGGTGGGGGACACTACCTACAATGAGCAGTTCTTC.

This clone appeared a few times. The gene calls are TRBV6-2 or TRBV6-3 and TRBJ1-5, with 8 bases fitting TRBD1. Per the germline V gene, CDR1 is MNHEY and CDR2 is SVGEGT. After removal of 2 bases from V and 1 base from J, the junction contained 7 bases not matched to a gene. The CDR3 length is 17 residues. The CDR3, as DNA: TGTGCCAGCAGTTACCGAAGCACAGGGGGAAGCAATCAGCCCCAGCATTTT. Protein sequence: CASSYRSTGGSNQPQHF.

This clone was seen only once. The CDR3 protein is CSVRTPGGEYEKLFF. The CDR3 nucleotides are TGCAGCGTAAGAACCCCAGGGGGCGAATATGAAAAACTGTTTTTT. The chain has TRBV29-1 and TRBJ1-4; 8 nucleotides agree with TRBD1. Germline CDR1 SQVTM, CDR2 ANQGSEA. CDR3 size: 15 residues. V shed 6 bases, J shed 6 bases, and the junction held 12 bases outside the gene matches.

The V gene is TRBV20-1, the J gene TRBJ1-4; D remains unclear. The CDR3 is 10 residues long. Germline V gene data show CDR1 as DFQATT and CDR2 as SNEGSKA (reference sequence). Trimming removed 6 bases at V and 4 bases at J, with 3 bases between. CDR3 coding DNA: TGCAGTGCCTTTAATGAAAAACTGTTTTTT. Its translation is CSAFNEKLFF.

V is TRBV2 and J is TRBJ1-5; 7 bases are shared with TRBD1. From germline, CDR1 is SNHLY and CDR2 FYNNEI. Trimming at V came to 7 bases and at J to 0 bases, leaving 0 bases not matched to a gene. This CDR3 is 13 amino acids long. As DNA, the CDR3 is TGTGCCAGCAAGGGGGCTAGCAATCAGCCCCAGCATTTT. Translating gives CASKGASNQPQHF.

The chain links TRBV7-9 to TRBJ2-4; no clear D. V shed 2 bases and J shed 0 bases, with 5 bases lying between them. Germline V gene data show CDR1 as SEHNR and CDR2 as FQNEAQ (reference sequence). This CDR3 spans 14 amino acids. The CDR3 sequence: CASSLSLAKNIQYF. In DNA form, the CDR3 reads TGTGCCAGCAGCTTAAGCCTAGCCAAAAACATTCAGTACTTC.

V and J are TRBV19 and TRBJ2-7; a possible D gene is TRBD1 (6 bases). Germline CDR1 LNHDA, CDR2 SQIVND (reference sequence). The CDR3 has 12 amino acids. V dropped 8 bases and J dropped 0 bases, with 8 bases sitting between them. The CDR3 DNA reads as TGTGCCAGTCAGGGGCTCTCCTACGAGCAGTACTTC. Protein sequence: CASQGLSYEQYF.

This chain links TRBV6-1 with TRBJ2-7; D is possibly TRBD1 (5 bases). Germline CDR1 reads MNHNS; CDR2 reads SASEGT. This CDR3 region has 14 residues. V lost 3 bases and J lost 4, with 13 bases in between. The CDR3 coding sequence is TGTGCCAGCAGTGAGTTTTGGGGCAAATACGAGCAGTACTTC. Translation: CASSEFWGKYEQYF.

The chain links TRBV5-1 to TRBJ2-5; maybe TRBD1 (5 bases). Between the trimmed V and J ends, which lost 4 bases and 0 bases, there was a span of 10 bases. CDR1 is SGHRS and CDR2 is YFSETQ in the germline V gene. The length of the CDR3 is 14 residues. This chain's CDR3 is CASSVQGYQETQYF. CDR3 nucleotide sequence: TGCGCCAGCAGCGTTCAGGGCTACCAAGAGACCCAGTACTTC.

In its sample, this clone was seen once. This rearrangement joins TRBV29-1 to TRBJ2-5; 11 bases match TRBD2. Germline V CDR1 and CDR2: SQVTM, ANQGSEA. The length of the CDR3 is 14 residues. The junction had 6 bases not matched to a gene; V was cut back by 0 bases and J by 9 bases. As DNA, the CDR3 is TGCAGCGTTGAAGATCTACCTAGCGGGGGGTCCCAGTACTTC. Amino acids: CSVEDLPSGGSQYF.